Below, 10 T cell receptor beta chains from the same sample are listed, as sequenced in a study of T cell responses to AZD1222 COVID-19 vaccine. TCRdb's table, derived via immunoSEQ multiplex PCR, lists solely in-frame clones and lacks some. This sample carries approximately 200,000 clones, 90% to 95% of them seen once, and the ten largest clones take about 9.2%. Specimen: peripheral blood, collected on day 0 of AZD1222 vaccination. All receptors derive from an adult in good health.

This chain joins TRBV7-3 and TRBJ2-7; 8 bases map to TRBD1. From germline, CDR1 is SGHTA and CDR2 FQGTGA. The CDR3 is 15 amino acids. After removal of 4 bases from V and 3 bases from J, the junction contained 8 bases not matched to a gene. As DNA, the CDR3 is TGTGCCAGCAGCTCCCTCCGGGACAGGATCTACGAGCAGTACTTC. Its translation: CASSSLRDRIYEQYF.

This clone was recorded only once. The rearrangement joins TRBV14 to TRBJ2-3; TRBD2 agrees at 7 bases. Germline lookup yields CDR1 SGHDN and CDR2 FVKESK. This CDR3 spans 16 amino acids. V lost 1 base to trimming and J lost 1 base; unmatched junction nucleotides: 5. This CDR3 is CASSQGEGFRTDTQYF. The CDR3 nucleotides are TGTGCCAGCAGCCAAGGGGAGGGCTTCCGCACAGATACGCAGTATTTT.

This chain links TRBV7-3 with TRBJ2-1, with D maybe TRBD2 (6 bases). The CDR3 sequence is 16 residues long. Trimming shortened V by 0 bases and J by 0 bases, and 9 bases separated the two germline ends. The V gene's germline CDR1 is SGHTA and CDR2 FQGTGA. The CDR3 DNA is TGTGCCAGCAGCTTAACTACGGGACTCTCCTACAATGAGCAGTTCTTC. It yields the protein CASSLTTGLSYNEQFF.

V usage is TRBV27 and J usage is TRBJ1-5; 8 nucleotides align to TRBD1. V gave up 1 base and J gave up 0 bases; unmatched junction bases: 11. This CDR3 is 19 amino acids long. Germline loops: CDR1 MNHEY, CDR2 SMNVEV (reference sequence). In DNA, the CDR3 is TGTGCCAGCAGTTTATTCGGGACAGGTCCCCCTTATAGCAATCAGCCCCAGCATTTT. Residues: CASSLFGTGPPYSNQPQHF.

The V and J genes are TRBV21-1 and TRBJ2-4. TRBV21-1 is a recognized pseudogene. The CDR3 totals 14 residues. CDR3 bases: TGTGCCAGCGAAGATCCTCTAGCCAAAAACATTCAGTACTTC. Its protein product is CASEDPLAKNIQYF.

The genes are TRBV29-1 and TRBJ1-1, with TRBD1 as a possible D gene (5 bases). V dropped 2 bases and J dropped 0 bases, with 13 bases sitting between them. The CDR3 has 15 amino acids. CDR1 is SQVTM and CDR2 is ANQGSEA in the germline V gene. The CDR3 reads CSVEPQGPLNTEAFF. CDR3 DNA sequence: TGCAGCGTTGAACCTCAGGGACCTTTGAACACTGAAGCTTTCTTT.

This clone was seen only once. The chain carries TRBV20-1 and TRBJ2-7, with D uncertain. Germline V gene sequence: CDR1 DFQATT, CDR2 SNEGSKA (reference sequence). Trimming left V 6 bases short and J 4 bases short, with 10 bases between. The CDR3 extends over 11 amino acids. This CDR3 is CSAPIRYEQYF. DNA for the CDR3: TGCAGTGCCCCCATCCGGTACGAGCAGTACTTC.

The V gene is TRBV14, the J gene TRBJ1-4; maybe TRBD1 (6 bases). V lost 1 base to trimming and J lost 8 bases, with 11 bases between them. Germline assignment: CDR1 SGHDN and CDR2 FVKESK. CDR3 length equals 14 residues. CDR3 nucleotides: TGTGCCAGCAGCCAAGGACCAGGGGACGAAAAACTGTTTTTT. Translated, it gives CASSQGPGDEKLFF.

This chain links TRBV11-3 with TRBJ2-1, with D possibly being TRBD2 (5 bases). This CDR3 is built from 14 residues. Per the germline V gene, CDR1 is SGHNT and CDR2 is YENEEA. V was trimmed by 2 bases and J by 8 bases, leaving 13 bases between them. The CDR3 is CASSLSPGLDEQFF. CDR3 nucleotide sequence: TGTGCCAGCAGCTTAAGCCCGGGATTGGATGAGCAGTTCTTC.

The chain links TRBV7-6 to TRBJ1-1; 8 bases are a match to TRBD1. In germline, CDR1 is SGHVS, CDR2 FNYEAQ. J lost 2 bases, V lost 0 bases, and 5 bases had no gene match. This CDR3 is 16 amino acids long. CDR3 bases: TGTGCCAGCAGCTTAGCCGGGACAGGTCGAAACACTGAAGCTTTCTTT. Its translation is CASSLAGTGRNTEAFF.